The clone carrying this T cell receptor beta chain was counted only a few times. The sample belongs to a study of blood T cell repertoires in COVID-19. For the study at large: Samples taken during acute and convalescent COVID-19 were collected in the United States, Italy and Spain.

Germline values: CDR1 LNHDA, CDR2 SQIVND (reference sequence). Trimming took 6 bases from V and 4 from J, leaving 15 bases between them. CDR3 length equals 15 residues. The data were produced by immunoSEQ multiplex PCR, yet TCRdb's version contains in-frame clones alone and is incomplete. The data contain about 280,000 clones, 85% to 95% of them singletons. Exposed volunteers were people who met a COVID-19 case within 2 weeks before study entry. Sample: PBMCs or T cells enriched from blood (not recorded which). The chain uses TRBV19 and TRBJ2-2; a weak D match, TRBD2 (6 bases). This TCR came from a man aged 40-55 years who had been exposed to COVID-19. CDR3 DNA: TGTGCCAGTAGGCCTGGAGGGGCTGGCACCGGGGAGCTGTTTTTT. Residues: CASRPGGAGTGELFF.